These 26 T cell receptor beta chains were sequenced from one sample in a study of blood T cell dynamics during melanoma immunotherapy. Regarding time point: pre-treatment baseline. The method was immunoSEQ multiplex PCR; TCRdb's version includes in-frame clones alone and lacks a portion of them. The sample lists around 14,000 clones, 85% to 90% occurring once. Specimen: blood, collected from a patient treated with checkpoint blockade. The receptors shown here come from a human donor with melanoma.

The V and J genes are TRBV2 and TRBJ2-5, with D possibly being TRBD1 (6 bases). CDR1 is SNHLY, CDR2 FYNNEI, per germline. Trimming stripped 4 bases from V and 7 bases from J, with 16 bases between. The length of the CDR3 is 14 residues. The CDR3: CASSVYRAAGTQYF. For the CDR3, the DNA is TGTGCCAGCAGTGTGTACAGGGCGGCCGGGACCCAGTACTTC.

DNA of the CDR3: TGTGCCAGCAGTGACACGGACTACCCCCCCTACAATGAGCAGTTCTTC. Amino acids: CASSDTDYPPYNEQFF. This sequence joins TRBV6-4 and TRBJ2-1; a possible D gene is TRBD2 (6 bases). This CDR3 is built from 16 residues. Between the trimmed V and J ends, which lost 2 bases and 2 bases, there was a span of 13 bases. Germline V CDR1 and CDR2: MRHNA, SNTAGT.

The chain is built from TRBV6-1 and TRBJ2-5; D might be TRBD1 (5 bases). TRBJ2-7 explains the end of the DNA better; the J call may be wrong. In germline, CDR1 is MNHNS, CDR2 SASEGT. The CDR3 is made up of 14 amino acids. The CDR3 DNA reads as TGTGCCAGCAGTGAATTAGGGGAAGTCTACGAGCAGTACTTC. Protein: CASSELGEVYEQYF.

This chain uses TRBV2 with TRBJ1-4; D unclear. The germline CDR1 and CDR2 sequences are SNHLY and FYNNEI. Trimming removed 7 bases at V and 4 bases at J, with 10 bases between. The CDR3 consists of 13 residues. The CDR3 DNA is TGTGCCAGCATGGGCAGCCTTAATGAAAAACTGTTTTTT. Translating it yields CASMGSLNEKLFF. The full variable domain, its missing parts supplied by reference TRBV2 and TRBJ1-4, is EPEVTQTPSHQVTQMGQEVILRCVPISNHLYFYWYRQILGQKVEFLVSFYNNEISEKSEIFDDQFSVERPDGSNFTLKIRSTKLEDSAMYFCASMGSLNEKLFFGSGTQLSVL.

The V gene is TRBV6-5, the J gene TRBJ1-1; weak D call: TRBD1 (5 bases). V gave up 6 bases and J gave up 0 bases, with 14 bases separating them. The germline V gene has CDR1 MNHEY and CDR2 SVGAGI. The CDR3 is 15 residues long. The CDR3 bases are TGTGCCAGCAGCCGCATTGGGACGGTGAACACTGAAGCTTTCTTT. Its protein is CASSRIGTVNTEAFF.

J is TRBJ1-5 and V is TRBV4-1; D unclear. CDR3 length equals 15 residues. Germline V gene sequence: CDR1 MGHRA, CDR2 YSYEKL. Trimming took 0 bases from V and 0 from J, leaving 6 bases between them. The CDR3 region is CASSQDSHSNQPQHF. CDR3 DNA sequence: TGCGCCAGCAGCCAAGATTCCCATAGCAATCAGCCCCAGCATTTT.

The chain has TRBV10-3 and TRBJ2-1; either TRBD1 or TRBD2 may supply D (7 bases each). V was cut by 11 bases and J by 5 bases, with 19 bases left in between. The germline CDR1 and CDR2 sequences are ENHRY and SYGVKD. The CDR3 runs to 14 residues. CDR3 sequence: CASLPAGGDNEQFF. In DNA, the CDR3 is TGTGCCTCCCTCCCAGCAGGGGGGGACAATGAGCAGTTCTTC.

The V call is TRBV7-9, the J call TRBJ2-5; D ambiguous. V lost 4 bases and J 4 bases, leaving 19 bases between the germline ends. The length of the CDR3 is 16 residues. Per germline, CDR1 SEHNR and CDR2 FQNEAQ (reference sequence). CDR3 protein: CASSSQRRLTGETQYF. Written as DNA, the CDR3 is TGTGCCAGCAGCTCTCAAAGGCGGCTGACGGGAGAGACCCAGTACTTC.

This clone occurred once. The CDR3 coding sequence is TGTGCCAGCAGTTGGACTAGCGATGAGCAGTTCTTC. Its protein product is CASSWTSDEQFF. This chain uses TRBV5-6 with TRBJ2-1; 9 bases align to TRBD2. CDR3 length: 12 residues. The junction had 2 bases not matched to a gene; V was cut back by 5 bases and J by 8 bases. Germline CDR1 reads SGHDT; CDR2 reads YYEEEE.

V gene TRBV2 combines with J gene TRBJ1-1, with D uncertain. CDR3 length: 14 amino acids. Trimming took 7 bases from V and 1 from J, leaving 13 bases between them. CDR1 and CDR2 (germline): SNHLY, FYNNEI. CDR3 sequence (DNA): TGTGCCAGCACTAACTTGCCAGGGAACACTGAAGCTTTCTTT. Amino acid sequence: CASTNLPGNTEAFF.

Here the CDR3 DNA reads TGTGCCAGCAGCTCTAGCGGGGGGCCTGAATTCACAGATACGCAGTATTTT. Its translation: CASSSSGGPEFTDTQYF. V is TRBV7-9 and J is TRBJ2-3; the match to TRBD2 covers 11 bases. Looked up from germline, CDR1 is SEHNR and CDR2 is FQNEAQ (reference sequence). The CDR3 runs to 17 residues. The trim removed 4 bases at V and 2 bases at J, leaving 8 bases unmatched.

The chain employs TRBV28 and TRBJ2-7; tentative D call: TRBD2 (5 bases). Germline assignment: CDR1 MDHEN and CDR2 SYDVKM. V lost 5 bases and J lost 3, with 11 bases in between. The CDR3 totals 13 residues. The CDR3 DNA is TGTGCCAGCAGTCTCGGACGGGGCTACGAGCAGTACTTC. Protein: CASSLGRGYEQYF.

This clone is a singleton in its sample. The V call is TRBV2, the J call TRBJ2-7; D perhaps matches TRBD2 (7 bases). Germline V lookup: CDR1 SNHLY, CDR2 FYNNEI. The CDR3 is made up of 14 amino acids. V lost 4 bases and J lost 4, with 14 bases in between. The CDR3: CASSVVGGQYEQYF. The CDR3 bases are TGTGCCAGCAGTGTTGTGGGGGGGCAGTACGAGCAGTACTTC.

The chain has TRBV7-7 and TRBJ2-2; D possibly matches TRBD1 or TRBD2 (6 bases each). The CDR3 sequence is 16 residues long. The germline V and J ends were trimmed by 6 bases and 5 bases, with 19 bases remaining between them. CDR1 SSHAT and CDR2 FNYEAQ come from the germline V gene (reference sequence). The CDR3 nucleotides are TGTGCCAGCAGTTCCTCCGAGGGGGGCTGGACCGGGGAGCTGTTTTTT. Translated, it gives CASSSSEGGWTGELFF.

This rearrangement joins TRBV2 to TRBJ2-3; 8 nucleotides match TRBD2. The CDR3 has 14 amino acids. J was trimmed by 8 bases and V by 7 bases; bases with no gene match: 11. Germline loops: CDR1 SNHLY, CDR2 FYNNEI. CDR3 residues: CASTVAAGGGTQYF. The CDR3 DNA reads as TGTGCCAGCACGGTCGCGGCCGGGGGGGGTACGCAGTATTTT.

The chain carries TRBV6-6 and TRBJ1-5; 8 bases are shared with TRBD1. This CDR3 is 15 amino acids long. V was clipped by 5 bases and J by 5 bases; unmatched bases: 8. Germline-derived CDR1 and CDR2 are MNHNY and SVGAGI (reference sequence). DNA for the CDR3: TGTGCCAGCAGTAAGGACAGGGTTTTTGATCAGCCCCAGCATTTT. Protein sequence: CASSKDRVFDQPQHF.

The genes are TRBV29-1 and TRBJ2-7; 7 positions match TRBD1. Germline V gene sequence: CDR1 SQVTM, CDR2 ANQGSEA. The V and J ends lost 6 bases and 12 bases, in that order; junction bases with no gene match: 11. The CDR3 length is 11 residues. The CDR3: CSVAERGLLYF. CDR3 sequence (DNA): TGCAGCGTCGCTGAAAGGGGGCTTCTGTACTTC.

This chain joins TRBV9 and TRBJ2-7; 7 bases are a match to TRBD1. Germline V gives CDR1 SGDLS, CDR2 YYNGEE. With V trimmed by 0 bases and J by 3 bases, 3 bases remained unmatched. The CDR3 sequence is 14 residues long. The CDR3 sequence: CASSVEGGRYEQYF. DNA for the CDR3: TGTGCCAGCAGCGTAGAAGGGGGCCGCTACGAGCAGTACTTC.

This sequence joins TRBV5-4 and TRBJ2-6; D is perhaps TRBD2 (6 bases). CDR3 length: 17 residues. The germline gives CDR1 SGHNT, CDR2 YYREEE (reference sequence). Trimming stripped 4 bases from V and 2 bases from J, with 16 bases between. The CDR3: CASSRLVGDAGANVLTF. The DNA for the CDR3 is TGTGCCAGCAGCCGACTAGTAGGGGACGCTGGGGCCAACGTCCTGACTTTC.

The rearrangement links TRBV5-1 to TRBJ1-1, with D unclear. Trimming took off 4 bases at V and 2 bases at J, with 15 bases between the two ends. CDR3 length: 15 residues. From germline, CDR1 is SGHRS and CDR2 YFSETQ. The CDR3: CASSPWPSGNTEAFF. The CDR3 DNA sequence: TGCGCCAGCAGCCCCTGGCCGAGCGGTAACACTGAAGCTTTCTTT.

The gene calls are TRBV5-1 and TRBJ2-2, with D possibly being TRBD1 (6 bases). V lost 4 bases to trimming and J lost 6 bases, with 10 bases between them. CDR1 is SGHRS, CDR2 YFSETQ, per germline. CDR3 length: 13 amino acids. In DNA form, the CDR3 reads TGCGCCAGCAGCCTACAGGGTGCCGGGGAGCTGTTTTTT. Protein product: CASSLQGAGELFF. The full variable domain, its missing parts supplied by reference TRBV5-1 and TRBJ2-2, is KAGVTQTPRYLIKTRGQQVTLSCSPISGHRSVSWYQQTPGQGLQFLFEYFSETQRNKGNFPGRFSGRQFSNSRSEMNVSTLELGDSALYLCASSLQGAGELFFGEGSRLTVL.

This clone turned up a few times. The rearrangement joins TRBV28 to TRBJ2-5; TRBD2 agrees at 7 bases. Per the germline V gene, CDR1 is MDHEN and CDR2 is SYDVKM. The CDR3 contains 16 residues. The junction had 6 bases not matched to a gene; V was cut back by 2 bases and J by 0 bases. Written as DNA, the CDR3 is TGTGCCAGCAGTTTAATGGGGGGGGATTACCAAGAGACCCAGTACTTC. It codes for CASSLMGGDYQETQYF.

V is TRBV28 and J is TRBJ1-2, with D uncertain. The CDR3 has 15 residues. Germline V gene data show CDR1 as MDHEN and CDR2 as SYDVKM. The V end lost 2 bases, the J end lost 1 base, and 11 bases lay between the germline ends. CDR3 DNA sequence: TGTGCCAGCAGTTTACCCCTCAATAATAACTATGGCTACACCTTC. It codes for CASSLPLNNNYGYTF.

Here the CDR3 DNA reads TGTGCCAGCAGTTTATCGGCGGGAGTCGGTGGCTACACCTTC. Translated: CASSLSAGVGGYTF. The chain carries TRBV27 and TRBJ1-2, with no clear D. Germline V gene sequence: CDR1 MNHEY, CDR2 SMNVEV (reference sequence). The CDR3 contains 14 residues. Trimming took 0 bases from V and 7 from J, leaving 12 bases between them.

The V gene is TRBV9, the J gene TRBJ2-1; 9 bases are shared with TRBD2. Trimming cost V 2 bases and J 9 bases; bases outside gene matches: 9. Germline CDR1 is SGDLS and CDR2 is YYNGEE. The CDR3 covers 15 residues. The CDR3 DNA reads as TGTGCCAGCAGCGTCTCCCCTAGCGGGGAGGGTGAGCAGTTCTTC. It codes for CASSVSPSGEGEQFF.

This clone was counted a single time. The chain links TRBV30 to TRBJ2-2; D might be TRBD1 (6 bases). V gave up 0 bases and J gave up 3 bases, with 20 bases separating them. The CDR3 runs to 18 residues. Germline CDR1 GTSNPN, CDR2 SVGIG (reference sequence). CDR3 DNA: TGTGCCTGGAGTGTTGGGTCCTACAGGGATTTGCACACCGGGGAGCTGTTTTTT. It specifies CAWSVGSYRDLHTGELFF.